The 9 T cell receptor beta chains presented below share a single source sample, sequenced in a study of memory CD4+ T cells and cytomegalovirus serostatus. Single viable CD3+CD4+CD8-CD45RO+ cells were sorted as the memory CD4+ T cells. Assay used: immunoSEQ multiplex PCR; TCRdb lists only in-frame clones, some missing. There are some 45,000 clones in the sample; about 74% occur only once, and roughly 1.2% lies in the top ten. Sequences were obtained from memory CD4+ T cells from blood. These TCRs come from an adult in good health and CMV-seropositive.

The V call is TRBV11-2, the J call TRBJ2-7; no reliable D call. The V gene's germline CDR1 is SGHAT and CDR2 FQNNGV. V was cut by 4 bases and J by 6 bases, with 13 bases left in between. This CDR3 comprises 13 residues. In DNA form, the CDR3 reads TGTGCCAGCAGCTCGCGAACCCTCGCCGAGCAGTACTTC. Translation: CASSSRTLAEQYF. The full variable domain, in which reference TRBV11-2 and TRBJ2-7 provide the parts outside the CDR3, is EAGVAQSPRYKIIEKRQSVAFWCNPISGHATLYWYQQILGQGPKLLIQFQNNGVVDDSQLPKDRFSAERLKGVDSTLKIQPAKLEDSAVYLCASSSRTLAEQYFGPGTRLTVT.

The V call is TRBV13, the J call TRBJ2-3; TRBD2 might be the D (5 bases). The CDR3 is made up of 14 amino acids. Germline V gene data show CDR1 as PRHDT and CDR2 as FYEKMQ (reference sequence). Trimming took off 6 bases at V and 2 bases at J, with 12 bases between the two ends. The CDR3, as DNA: TGTGCCAGCAGACTCGGACTTACCACAGATACGCAGTATTTT. Residues: CASRLGLTTDTQYF.

This clone was detected only a few times. V is TRBV29-1 and J is TRBJ1-2, with TRBD1 identical over 11 bases. This CDR3 has 12 amino acids. Germline-derived CDR1 and CDR2 are SQVTM and ANQGSEA. The trim removed 6 bases at V and 9 bases at J, leaving 6 bases unmatched. The CDR3 is CSVRTGGESYTF. The DNA of the CDR3 is TGCAGCGTCCGGACAGGGGGCGAAAGCTACACCTTC.

The sample holds a few counts of this clone. V usage is TRBV12-2 and J usage is TRBJ2-5. TRBV12-2 is a known pseudogene. The CDR3 totals 14 residues. The CDR3 bases are TGTGCAAGTCGCTTAGAGGGACACCAAGAGACCCAGTACTTC. Amino acids: CASRLEGHQETQYF.

The V and J genes are TRBV29-1 and TRBJ1-3; possible D gene TRBD1, 5 bases. The V gene's germline CDR1 is SQVTM and CDR2 ANQGSEA. The CDR3 length is 13 residues. Trimming shortened V by 7 bases and J by 2 bases, and 12 bases separated the two germline ends. The CDR3, as DNA: TGCAGCGCCCGGAAAGGGGCTGGAAACACCATATATTTT. It codes for CSARKGAGNTIYF.

J is TRBJ2-5 and V is TRBV9; D remains unclear. The CDR3 sequence is 12 residues long. CDR1 SGDLS and CDR2 YYNGEE come from the germline V gene. Trimming pared 3 bases from V and 2 bases from J, leaving 5 bases between. CDR3 nucleotide sequence: TGTGCCAGCAGCGCAAGTCAAGAGACCCAGTACTTC. Encoded protein: CASSASQETQYF.

This chain uses TRBV9 with TRBJ2-3; 11 bases align to TRBD2. Trimming at V came to 2 bases and at J to 0 bases, leaving 11 bases not matched to a gene. The CDR3 has 19 residues. CDR1 SGDLS and CDR2 YYNGEE come from the germline V gene. CDR3 nucleotide sequence: TGTGCCAGCAGCGTGGATAGCGGGGGGGATACCCCTAGCACAGATACGCAGTATTTT. The encoded protein is CASSVDSGGDTPSTDTQYF.

The chain uses TRBV6-1 and TRBJ1-2, with D possibly matching TRBD1 (6 bases). V lost 8 bases, J lost 3 bases, and 19 bases lay in between. The CDR3 is 15 residues long. Germline V gene lookup returns CDR1 MNHNS and CDR2 SASEGT. The CDR3 DNA reads TGTGCCAGCCAGCCACCGGAGGACAGAGACTATGGCTACACCTTC. It specifies CASQPPEDRDYGYTF.

The gene calls are TRBV4-2 and TRBJ2-1; D unresolved. V was pared by 1 base and J by 6 bases, with 7 bases between. CDR3 length: 13 residues. Germline CDR1 is LGHNA and CDR2 is YNFKEQ. The CDR3 loop reads CASSQAYSNEQFF. The CDR3 DNA reads TGTGCCAGCAGCCAAGCCTATTCCAATGAGCAGTTCTTC.